Each of the 21 T cell receptor beta chains below was sequenced from the same sample in a study of blood T cell repertoires in COVID-19. Using immunoSEQ multiplex PCR, the repertoire was profiled, and TCRdb retains in-frame clones only, with some absent. The sample lists over 250,000 clones; 65% to 85% were seen once. Sequenced sample: peripheral blood. Receptors originate from a human donor with COVID-19, enrolled during active disease. The donor label of this sample is uncertain.

The gene calls are TRBV9 and TRBJ2-3; 11 positions agree with TRBD2. The germline V gene has CDR1 SGDLS and CDR2 YYNGEE. The CDR3 is made up of 14 amino acids. V lost 4 bases and J lost 5; bases outside the gene matches: 3. CDR3 sequence (DNA): TGTGCCAGCAGCCCCGGACTAGCGGGAGATACGCAGTATTTT. Translating it yields CASSPGLAGDTQYF.

The chain links TRBV5-4 to TRBJ2-3; D may be TRBD1 (6 bases). V lost 4 bases, J lost 2 bases, and 14 bases lay in between. CDR1 SGHNT and CDR2 YYREEE come from the germline V gene (reference sequence). The CDR3 is made up of 15 amino acids. Here the CDR3 reads CASSQTGRNTDTQYF. For the CDR3, the DNA is TGTGCCAGCAGCCAAACAGGGCGAAACACAGATACGCAGTATTTT.

V is TRBV10-3 and J is TRBJ1-2; D ambiguous. The germline V and J ends were trimmed by 8 bases and 2 bases, with 18 bases remaining between them. CDR3 length: 15 amino acids. Germline CDR1 and CDR2: ENHRY and SYGVKD. The CDR3 DNA follows: TGTGCCATCCGGGTTAGGGAGACGATAAACTATGGCTACACCTTC. Translated: CAIRVRETINYGYTF.

The V call is TRBV11-2, the J call TRBJ2-1; the D gene is possibly TRBD1 (6 bases). CDR1 SGHAT and CDR2 FQNNGV come from the germline V gene. This CDR3 contains 15 residues. V lost 4 bases, J lost 9 bases, and 19 bases lay in between. The CDR3 coding sequence is TGTGCCAGCAGCTCCCCGAGGGGGAGTAACCTTGAGCAGTTCTTC. Translation: CASSSPRGSNLEQFF.

The DNA for the CDR3 is TGTGCCTGGAGTATAGGGGGCGAGCAGTACTTC. It encodes CAWSIGGEQYF. The rearrangement uses TRBV30 and TRBJ2-7; D possibly corresponds to TRBD1 (6 bases). V was pared by 2 bases and J by 6 bases, with 8 bases between. The V gene's germline CDR1 is GTSNPN and CDR2 SVGIG (reference sequence). This CDR3 is built from 11 residues.

Here the CDR3 DNA reads TGTGCCAGCAGCCAAGATCCCCTAGCGGGGGTCGCGAACACCGGGGAGCTGTTTTTT. Encoded protein: CASSQDPLAGVANTGELFF. The J gene is TRBJ2-2, the V gene TRBV3-1 (or the pseudogene TRBV3-2), with 10 bases that match TRBD2. This CDR3 spans 19 amino acids. The V and J ends lost 0 bases and 0 bases, in that order; junction bases with no gene match: 7. Germline V gives CDR1 LGHDT, CDR2 YNNKEL (reference sequence).

This rearrangement joins TRBV30 to TRBJ2-3; no clear D gene. Germline lookup yields CDR1 GTSNPN and CDR2 SVGIG (reference sequence). The V end lost 2 bases, the J end lost 9 bases, and 12 bases lay between the germline ends. The CDR3 consists of 12 residues. CDR3 sequence (DNA): TGTGCCTGGAGTTCCGACTCGAAAACGCAGTATTTT. It is translated as CAWSSDSKTQYF.

The CDR3 nucleotides are TGTGCCAGCAGCTTAGCACCCCCAGGGGGAGGAGGATCCGGACGTCAAGAGACCCAGTACTTC. This encodes CASSLAPPGGGGSGRQETQYF. The V gene is TRBV7-6, the J gene TRBJ2-5; D may be TRBD1 (7 bases). The CDR3 runs 21 residues. Germline assignment: CDR1 SGHVS and CDR2 FNYEAQ. V shed 0 bases and J shed 2 bases, with 28 bases lying between them.

The V call is TRBV18, the J call TRBJ1-4; D remains ambiguous. CDR1 is KGHSH, CDR2 LQKENI, per germline. Between the trimmed V and J ends, which lost 3 bases and 0 bases, there was a span of 11 bases. The CDR3 loop spans 16 amino acids. CDR3 protein: CASSPGITSTNEKLFF. In nucleotides, the CDR3 is TGTGCCAGCTCACCCGGGATCACCTCAACTAATGAAAAACTGTTTTTT.

This chain links TRBV9 with TRBJ2-1; 16 nucleotides line up with TRBD2. CDR1 and CDR2 from the germline V gene are SGDLS and YYNGEE. CDR3 length: 19 residues. The V and J ends lost 0 bases and 4 bases, in that order; junction bases with no gene match: 7. DNA of the CDR3: TGTGCCAGCAGCGTAGAGGGGACTAGCGGGAGGGCCAGATACAATGAGCAGTTCTTC. The encoded protein is CASSVEGTSGRARYNEQFF.

The V and J genes are TRBV11-3 and TRBJ2-2; 12 bases map to TRBD2. V dropped 5 bases and J dropped 5; count of bases not matched to a gene: 9. CDR1 SGHNT and CDR2 YENEEA come from the germline V gene. The CDR3 contains 17 residues. The CDR3, as DNA: TGTGCCAGCAGCCCCCGACTAGCGGGAGATGGGACCGGGGAGCTGTTTTTT. Translated: CASSPRLAGDGTGELFF.

The rearrangement links TRBV28 to TRBJ2-5, with TRBD1 as a possible D gene (6 bases). V lost 4 bases, J lost 6 bases, and 15 bases lay in between. The CDR3 spans 14 residues. Per germline, CDR1 MDHEN and CDR2 SYDVKM. The CDR3 loop reads CASSYQGRGKTQYF. CDR3 coding DNA: TGTGCCAGCAGTTACCAGGGGCGTGGAAAGACCCAGTACTTC.

The count of this clone is one. The V gene is TRBV28, the J gene TRBJ1-1, with TRBD1 identical over 10 bases. Germline CDR1 and CDR2: MDHEN and SYDVKM. The ends lost 10 bases at V and 1 base at J; junction bases unmatched: 15. The length of the CDR3 is 17 residues. The CDR3 region has the DNA TGTGCCACCCACTCCGGCCGGGACAGGGGACAGAACACTGAAGCTTTCTTT. Amino acid sequence: CATHSGRDRGQNTEAFF.

With respect to this clone: Other DNA sequences in the same sample also yield this CDR3. This chain links TRBV9 with TRBJ1-1, with D hard to call. The CDR3 consists of 12 residues. Trimming removed 5 bases at V and 0 bases at J, with 5 bases between. CDR1 and CDR2 from the germline V gene are SGDLS and YYNGEE. The CDR3 here is CASRQMNTEAFF. The CDR3 DNA reads TGTGCCAGCAGACAGATGAACACTGAAGCTTTCTTT.

The chain carries TRBV6-1 and TRBJ1-1; D is undetermined. The CDR3 spans 14 residues. Per germline, CDR1 MNHNS and CDR2 SASEGT. V dropped 0 bases and J dropped 1 base, with 6 bases sitting between them. The CDR3 reads CASSEAWANTEAFF. CDR3 DNA sequence: TGTGCCAGCAGTGAAGCGTGGGCGAACACTGAAGCTTTCTTT.

The chain links TRBV6-5 to TRBJ1-1, with a weak D call TRBD1 (6 bases). Trimming shortened V by 6 bases and J by 1 base, and 15 bases separated the two germline ends. CDR1 is MNHEY and CDR2 is SVGAGI in the germline V gene. CDR3 size: 15 residues. The DNA for the CDR3 is TGTGCCAGCAGACCGCCCCTAGGGGGGAACACTGAAGCTTTCTTT. Its protein is CASRPPLGGNTEAFF.

This sequence joins TRBV7-2 and TRBJ2-7, with D perhaps matching TRBD2 (5 bases). Trimming left V 5 bases short and J 1 base short, with 18 bases between. Per germline, CDR1 SGHTA and CDR2 FQGNSA. The CDR3 runs 16 residues. The CDR3 region has the DNA TGTGCCAGCAGCAGCGCCTCGGACTTTTCTTCCTACGAGCAGTACTTC. Its protein is CASSSASDFSSYEQYF.

The chain is built from TRBV5-5 and TRBJ2-3; 9 bases map to TRBD1. V shed 2 bases, J shed 2 bases, and the junction held 6 bases outside the gene matches. This CDR3 comprises 16 residues. Germline loops: CDR1 SGHKS, CDR2 YYEKEE (reference sequence). In DNA, the CDR3 is TGTGCCAGCAGCTTAACCGGGACAGGGACCACAGATACGCAGTATTTT. This codes for CASSLTGTGTTDTQYF. The entire variable domain, with the rest obtained from reference TRBV5-5 and TRBJ2-3, is as follows: DAGVTQSPTHLIKTRGQQVTLRCSPISGHKSVSWYQQVLGQGPQFIFQYYEKEERGRGNFPDRFSARQFPNYSSELNVNALLLGDSALYLCASSLTGTGTTDTQYFGPGTRLTVL.

V is TRBV7-8 and J is TRBJ2-2, with 8 bases matching TRBD1. V was clipped by 5 bases and J by 4 bases; unmatched bases: 3. CDR1 is SGHVS, CDR2 FQNEAQ, per germline. CDR3 size: 14 residues. The CDR3 spells CASSLTGATGELFF. In DNA, the CDR3 is TGTGCCAGCAGCCTGACAGGGGCCACCGGGGAGCTGTTTTTT.

The chain links TRBV7-2 to TRBJ2-3, with D possibly TRBD1 on 7 matching bases. The CDR3 covers 18 residues. The V end was cut by 7 bases, the J end by 5 bases, with 28 bases between. Germline CDR1 and CDR2: SGHTA and FQGNSA. This CDR3 is CASNLQPWGAGGVDTQYF. The CDR3 region has the DNA TGTGCCAGCAACCTACAACCGTGGGGGGCAGGGGGAGTAGATACGCAGTATTTT. Drawing the rest from reference TRBV7-2 and TRBJ2-3, the complete variable domain is GAGVSQSPSNKVTEKGKDVELRCDPISGHTALYWYRQSLGQGLEFLIYFQGNSAPDKSGLPSDRFSAERTGGSVSTLTIQRTQQEDSAVYLCASNLQPWGAGGVDTQYFGPGTRLTVL.

This chain connects TRBV5-6 to TRBJ2-7; perhaps TRBD1 as D (6 bases). CDR1 SGHDT and CDR2 YYEEEE come from the germline V gene. The CDR3 extends over 13 amino acids. The V and J ends lost 8 bases and 1 base respectively, with 13 bases between them. CDR3 residues: CASAGTLSYEQYF. The CDR3 bases are TGTGCCAGTGCCGGGACACTATCCTACGAGCAGTACTTC.